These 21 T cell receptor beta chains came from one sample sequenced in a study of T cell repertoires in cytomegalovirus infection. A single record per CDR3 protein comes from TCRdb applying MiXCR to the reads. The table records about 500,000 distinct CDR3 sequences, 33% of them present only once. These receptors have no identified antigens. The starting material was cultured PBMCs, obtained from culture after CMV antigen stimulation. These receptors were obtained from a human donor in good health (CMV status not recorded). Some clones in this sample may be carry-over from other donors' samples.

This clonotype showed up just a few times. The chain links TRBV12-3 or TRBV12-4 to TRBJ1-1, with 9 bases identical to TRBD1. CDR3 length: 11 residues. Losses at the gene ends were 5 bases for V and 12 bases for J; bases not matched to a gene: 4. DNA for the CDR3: TGTGCCAGCAGTCGGGACAGGGCAACTTTCTTT. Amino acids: CASSRDRATFF.

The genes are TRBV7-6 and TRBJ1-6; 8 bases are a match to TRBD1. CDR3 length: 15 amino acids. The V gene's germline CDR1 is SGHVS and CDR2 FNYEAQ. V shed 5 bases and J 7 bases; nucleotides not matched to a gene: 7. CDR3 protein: CASSPQQGVNSPLHF. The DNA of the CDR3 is TGTGCCAGCAGCCCCCAACAGGGGGTGAATTCACCCCTCCACTTT.

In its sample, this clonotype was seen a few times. CDR3 protein: CATSELGNEQFF. The CDR3 DNA reads as TGTGCCACCAGTGAGCTGGGGAATGAGCAGTTCTTC. The chain links TRBV24-1 to TRBJ2-1; D gene unclear. The V end was cut by 4 bases, the J end by 7 bases, with 7 bases between. CDR3 length equals 12 residues. In germline, CDR1 is KGHDR, CDR2 SFDVKD.

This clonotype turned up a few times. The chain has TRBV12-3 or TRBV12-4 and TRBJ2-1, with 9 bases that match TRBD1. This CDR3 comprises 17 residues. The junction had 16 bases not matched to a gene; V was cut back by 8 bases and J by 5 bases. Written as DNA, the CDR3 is TGTGCCAGCTCCGGAGGGCTTTCGGGACAGGGAGACAATGAGCAGTTCTTC. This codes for CASSGGLSGQGDNEQFF.

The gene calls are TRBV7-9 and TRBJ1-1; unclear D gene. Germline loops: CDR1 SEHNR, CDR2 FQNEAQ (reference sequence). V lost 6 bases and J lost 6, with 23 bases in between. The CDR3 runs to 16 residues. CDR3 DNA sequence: TGTGCCAGCAGGCCTGTCAGGACTCTAGGGATGGCTGAAGCTTTCTTT. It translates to CASRPVRTLGMAEAFF.

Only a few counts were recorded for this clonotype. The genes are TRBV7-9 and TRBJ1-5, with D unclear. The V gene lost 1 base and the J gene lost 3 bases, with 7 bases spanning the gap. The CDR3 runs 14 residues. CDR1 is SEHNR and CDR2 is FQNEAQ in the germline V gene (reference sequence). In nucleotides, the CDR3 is TGTGCCAGCAGCTTAGACTCGATCAATCAGCCCCAGCATTTT. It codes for CASSLDSINQPQHF. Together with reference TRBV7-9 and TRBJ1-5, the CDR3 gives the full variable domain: DTGVSQNPRHKITKRGQNVTFRCDPISEHNRLYWYRQTLGQGPEFLTYFQNEAQLEKSRLLSDRFSAERPKGSFSTLEIQRTEQGDSAMYLCASSLDSINQPQHFGDGTRLSIL.

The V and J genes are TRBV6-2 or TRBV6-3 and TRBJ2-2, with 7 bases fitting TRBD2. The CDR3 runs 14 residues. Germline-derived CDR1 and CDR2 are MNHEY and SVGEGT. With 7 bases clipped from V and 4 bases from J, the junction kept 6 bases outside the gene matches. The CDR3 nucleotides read TGTGCCAGCAAGCACCTAGCGGCCACCGGGGAGCTGTTTTTT. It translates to CASKHLAATGELFF.

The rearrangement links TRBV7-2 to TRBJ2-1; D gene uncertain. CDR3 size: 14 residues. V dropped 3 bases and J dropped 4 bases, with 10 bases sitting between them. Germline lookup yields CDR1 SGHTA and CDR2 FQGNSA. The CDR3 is CASSFFDVYNEQFF. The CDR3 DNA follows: TGTGCCAGCAGCTTTTTTGATGTTTACAATGAGCAGTTCTTC.

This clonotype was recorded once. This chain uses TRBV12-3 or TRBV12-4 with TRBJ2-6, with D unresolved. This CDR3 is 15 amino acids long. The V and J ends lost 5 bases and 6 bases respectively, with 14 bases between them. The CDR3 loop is CASSSPPTAANVLTF. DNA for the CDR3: TGTGCCAGCAGTAGCCCTCCCACGGCGGCCAACGTCCTGACTTTC.

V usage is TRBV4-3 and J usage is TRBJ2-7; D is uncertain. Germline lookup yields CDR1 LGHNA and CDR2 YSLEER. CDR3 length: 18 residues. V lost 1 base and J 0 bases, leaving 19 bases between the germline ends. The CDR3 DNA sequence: TGCGCCAGCAGCCAAGGTAACGCACTTGGCCCCAGCTCCTACGAGCAGTACTTC. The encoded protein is CASSQGNALGPSSYEQYF.

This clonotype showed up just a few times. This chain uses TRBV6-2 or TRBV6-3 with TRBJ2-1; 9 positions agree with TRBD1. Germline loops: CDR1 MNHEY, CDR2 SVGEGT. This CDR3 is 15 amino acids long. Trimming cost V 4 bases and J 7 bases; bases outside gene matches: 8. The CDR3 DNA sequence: TGTGCCAGCAGTTTCCGACAGGGGGTCAGGAATGAGCAGTTCTTC. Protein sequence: CASSFRQGVRNEQFF.

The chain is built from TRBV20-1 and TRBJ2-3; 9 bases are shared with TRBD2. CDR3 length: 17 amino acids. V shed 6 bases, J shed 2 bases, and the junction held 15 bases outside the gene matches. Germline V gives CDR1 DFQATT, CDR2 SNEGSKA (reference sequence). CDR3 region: CSATLRGRAWVTDTQYF. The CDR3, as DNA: TGCAGTGCCACTCTCCGCGGGAGGGCCTGGGTCACAGATACGCAGTATTTT.

CDR3: CASSYGGGYSNEQFF. As DNA, the CDR3 is TGTGCCAGCAGTTACGGGGGGGGGTATAGCAATGAGCAGTTCTTC. The gene calls are TRBV6-8 and TRBJ2-1, with 7 bases identical to TRBD2. The CDR3 contains 15 residues. The V and J ends lost 2 bases and 6 bases, in that order; junction bases with no gene match: 7. Germline CDR1 reads MNHGY; CDR2 reads SAAAGT.

The CDR3 spells CASSLLGLAGEDGELFF. The CDR3 coding sequence is TGTGCCAGCAGCTTGTTGGGACTAGCGGGAGAGGACGGGGAGCTGTTTTTT. The gene calls are TRBV5-6 and TRBJ2-2; the match to TRBD2 covers 14 bases. Germline loops: CDR1 SGHDT, CDR2 YYEEEE. CDR3 length: 17 residues. The V and J ends lost 1 base and 7 bases, in that order; junction bases with no gene match: 6.

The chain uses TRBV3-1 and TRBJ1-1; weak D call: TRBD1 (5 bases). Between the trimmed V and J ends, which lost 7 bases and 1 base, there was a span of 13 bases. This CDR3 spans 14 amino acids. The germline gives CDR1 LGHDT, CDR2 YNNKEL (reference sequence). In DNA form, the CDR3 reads TGTGCCAGCACCCAGACAGTCACGAACACTGAAGCTTTCTTT. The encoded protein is CASTQTVTNTEAFF.

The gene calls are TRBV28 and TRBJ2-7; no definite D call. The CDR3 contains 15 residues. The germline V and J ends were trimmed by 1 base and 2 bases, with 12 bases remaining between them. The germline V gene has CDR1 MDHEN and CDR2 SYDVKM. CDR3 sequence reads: CASSLYLGGPYEQYF. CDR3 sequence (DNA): TGTGCCAGCAGTTTATACTTGGGCGGACCCTACGAGCAGTACTTC.

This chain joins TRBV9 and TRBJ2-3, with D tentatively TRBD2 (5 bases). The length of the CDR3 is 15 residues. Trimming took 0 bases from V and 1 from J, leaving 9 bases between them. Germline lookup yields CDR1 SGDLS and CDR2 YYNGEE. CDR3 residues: CASSVGHGGTDTQYF. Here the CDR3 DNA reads TGTGCCAGCAGCGTAGGCCACGGGGGCACAGATACGCAGTATTTT.

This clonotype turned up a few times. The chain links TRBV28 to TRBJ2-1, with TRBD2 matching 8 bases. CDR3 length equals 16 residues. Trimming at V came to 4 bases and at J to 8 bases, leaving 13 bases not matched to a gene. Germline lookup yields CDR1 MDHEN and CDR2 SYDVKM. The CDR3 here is CASSSPGLGGTDEQFF. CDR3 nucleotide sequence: TGTGCCAGCAGTTCCCCGGGACTAGGGGGGACGGATGAGCAGTTCTTC.

The CDR3 bases are TGTGCCAGCAGTTCCACGAACTATGGCTACACCTTC. Protein sequence: CASSSTNYGYTF. This sequence joins TRBV28 and TRBJ1-2, with no clear D. The CDR3 runs to 12 residues. Trimming removed 4 bases from V and 2 bases from J, with 5 bases in between. Looked up from germline, CDR1 is MDHEN and CDR2 is SYDVKM.

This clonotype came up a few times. For the CDR3, the DNA is TGTGCCAGCAGTTTAGCAGGGACTAGCGGGAGGGCCGTTTACAATGAGCAGTTCTTC. It is translated as CASSLAGTSGRAVYNEQFF. This chain uses TRBV12-3 or TRBV12-4 with TRBJ2-1, with TRBD2 matching over 16 bases. The CDR3 covers 19 residues. J lost 4 bases, V lost 0 bases, and 6 bases had no gene match.

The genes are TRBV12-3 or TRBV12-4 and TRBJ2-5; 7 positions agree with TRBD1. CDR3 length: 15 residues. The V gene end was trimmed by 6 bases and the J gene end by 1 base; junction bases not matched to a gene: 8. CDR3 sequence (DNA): TGTGCCAGCAGACAGGGGTGGCATCCCCAAGAGACCCAGTACTTC. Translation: CASRQGWHPQETQYF.